The 21 T cell receptor beta chains presented below share a single source sample, sequenced in a study of T cells in Graves' hyperthyroidism and ophthalmopathy. Authors of the study amplified TCR beta CDR3 regions from RNA transcripts. First-round RT-PCR targeting the TCR CDR3 was performed with the HTBI primer set. MiXCR, run by TCRdb on the multiplex PCR reads, gives a single entry per CDR3 protein. The profile covers 660,000 or so distinct CDR3 sequences, with 45% appearing a single time and less than 9.5% taken by the ten largest. Sequenced material: peripheral blood or thyroid tissue (not recorded which). Receptors originate from an adult man with Graves' disease, either hyperthyroidism or ophthalmopathy (not recorded which).

This clonotype occurred many times. The chain recombines TRBV20-1 with TRBJ1-2, with D maybe TRBD1 (5 bases). The ends were cut back, 0 bases at V and 7 bases at J, with 9 bases in the middle. Germline V gene lookup returns CDR1 DFQATT and CDR2 SNEGSKA (reference sequence). This CDR3 comprises 12 residues. The chain's CDR3 is CSAREGTGGYTF. DNA for the CDR3: TGCAGTGCTAGAGAGGGGACGGGTGGCTACACCTTC.

Note on this clonotype: Relative to the germline gene, one junction end is altered; a read error may explain this. The CDR3 here is CASSLNSGANVLSF. The CDR3 DNA reads as TGCGCCAGCAGCTTGAACTCTGGGGCCAACGTCCTGTCTTTC. The chain couples TRBV5-1 to TRBJ2-6; TRBD1 is a possible D gene (5 bases). The CDR3 loop spans 14 amino acids. Germline V CDR1 and CDR2: SGHRS, YFSETQ.

The chain combines TRBV11-1 with TRBJ1-3; maybe TRBD1 (6 bases). V was cut by 8 bases and J by 0 bases, with 17 bases left in between. CDR3 size: 16 residues. The germline V gene has CDR1 SGHAT and CDR2 FQDESV (reference sequence). CDR3 sequence: CASGGSDSLSGNTIYF. CDR3 nucleotide sequence: TGTGCCAGCGGGGGATCGGACAGTCTCTCTGGAAACACCATATATTTT.

The rearrangement joins TRBV13 to TRBJ1-6, with a tentative D call TRBD1 (6 bases). Trimming took 0 bases from V and 7 from J, leaving 13 bases between them. The CDR3 has 16 residues. Germline lookup yields CDR1 PRHDT and CDR2 FYEKMQ (reference sequence). DNA of the CDR3: TGTGCCAGCAGCTTAGGGCAGGGGATAGGCAATTCACCCCTCCACTTT. The encoded protein is CASSLGQGIGNSPLHF.

This clonotype has a handful of counts. This chain uses TRBV12-3 or TRBV12-4 with TRBJ1-1; maybe TRBD1 (6 bases). The CDR3 spans 15 residues. With 5 bases removed from V and 6 bases from J, the gap between germline ends came to 19 bases. CDR3 nucleotide sequence: TGTGCCAGCAGTCCGCACACAGGGCCAGACGCTGAAGCTTTCTTT. This gives the protein CASSPHTGPDAEAFF.

This clonotype was observed a few times. The rearrangement joins TRBV6-5 to TRBJ1-5; no clear D gene. Trimming removed 2 bases from V and 4 bases from J, with 6 bases in between. Looked up from germline, CDR1 is MNHEY and CDR2 is SVGAGI. This CDR3 region has 13 residues. The CDR3 bases are TGTGCCAGCAGTTACAAGTTGAATCAGCCCCAGCATTTT. Protein product: CASSYKLNQPQHF.

This clonotype was detected once. Germline is not matched at one junction end, which may reflect a read error. This chain links TRBV7-8 with TRBJ2-7; D is possibly TRBD2 (6 bases). The length of the CDR3 is 12 residues. Germline CDR1 and CDR2: SGHVS and FQNEAQ. The CDR3 loop reads CASSSITGELYF. In nucleotides, the CDR3 is TGTGCCAGCAGCTCAATAACGGGGGAGCTGTACTTC.

The gene calls are TRBV7-9 and TRBJ2-2, with TRBD2 identical over 11 bases. The CDR3 covers 17 residues. V lost 5 bases, J lost 0 bases, and 5 bases stayed unmatched. The germline gives CDR1 SEHNR, CDR2 FQNEAQ (reference sequence). The CDR3 region has the DNA TGTGCCAGCAGCCCGGGGACTAGCGGATCGAACACCGGGGAGCTGTTTTTT. Amino acids: CASSPGTSGSNTGELFF.

In regard to this clonotype: A read error may account for a junction end that differs from germline. The rearrangement links TRBV10-3 to TRBJ1-5, with 7 bases fitting TRBD1. Per germline, CDR1 ENHRY and CDR2 SYGVKD. The CDR3 consists of 14 residues. The CDR3 reads CASSLKGADQPQHF. The CDR3 DNA reads TGTGCCAGCAGTTTAAAGGGGGCGGATCAGCCCCAGCATTTT.

This clonotype showed up just a few times. The chain employs TRBV29-1 and TRBJ2-1; D possibly uses TRBD1 or TRBD2 (5 bases each). The CDR3 is 14 residues long. Trimming pared 3 bases from V and 5 bases from J, leaving 14 bases between. CDR1 and CDR2 (germline): SQVTM, ANQGSEA. CDR3 region: CSVDRGVGDNEQFF. CDR3 sequence (DNA): TGCAGCGTTGATCGAGGGGTGGGAGACAATGAGCAGTTCTTC.

The V call is TRBV2, the J call TRBJ2-7; D is perhaps TRBD1 or TRBD2 (6 bases each). Trimming left V 5 bases short and J 1 base short, with 15 bases between. The CDR3 covers 15 residues. Germline CDR1 is SNHLY and CDR2 is FYNNEI. The CDR3 DNA sequence: TGTGCCAGCAGTTACGGGGGCGAGTCATCCTACGAGCAGTACTTC. Protein: CASSYGGESSYEQYF.

This clonotype was seen a few times. The genes are TRBV11-2 and TRBJ2-5; D remains unclear. The CDR3 is 14 amino acids. Germline V lookup: CDR1 SGHAT, CDR2 FQNNGV. Trimming pared 0 bases from V and 1 base from J, leaving 6 bases between. CDR3 sequence (DNA): TGTGCCAGCAGCTTAGAATCAGTCCAAGAGACCCAGTACTTC. It yields the protein CASSLESVQETQYF. The full variable domain, rest sourced from reference TRBV11-2 and TRBJ2-5, is EAGVAQSPRYKIIEKRQSVAFWCNPISGHATLYWYQQILGQGPKLLIQFQNNGVVDDSQLPKDRFSAERLKGVDSTLKIQPAKLEDSAVYLCASSLESVQETQYFGPGTRLLVL.

This clonotype came up many times. CDR3 region: CAISGFQETQYF. The CDR3 DNA sequence: TGTGCCATCAGCGGGTTCCAAGAGACCCAGTACTTC. This chain uses TRBV10-3 with TRBJ2-5, with D unresolved. In germline, CDR1 is ENHRY, CDR2 SYGVKD. V lost 6 bases and J lost 1, with 6 bases in between. This CDR3 is built from 12 residues.

In this sample, this clonotype turned up once. The chain uses TRBV29-1 and TRBJ1-1; 8 bases align to TRBD1. This CDR3 comprises 14 residues. The germline V gene encodes CDR1 SQVTM and CDR2 ANQGSEA. V gave up 6 bases and J gave up 0 bases; unmatched junction bases: 6. This CDR3 reads CSVRQGNLNTEAFF. CDR3 in DNA: TGCAGCGTACGACAGGGGAACCTGAACACTGAAGCTTTCTTT.

CDR3 amino acids: CASSPEGAGLPAVETQYF. Here the CDR3 DNA reads TGTGCCAGCTCACCAGAAGGAGCAGGACTCCCCGCCGTTGAGACCCAGTACTTC. The V gene is TRBV2, the J gene TRBJ2-5; TRBD2 might be the D (5 bases). The V and J ends lost 8 bases and 5 bases respectively, with 30 bases between them. This CDR3 spans 18 amino acids. Germline V gene data show CDR1 as SNHLY and CDR2 as FYNNEI.

This chain uses TRBV6-2 or TRBV6-3 with TRBJ2-7; D is unclear. Germline assignment: CDR1 MNHEY and CDR2 SVGEGT. The CDR3 covers 14 residues. V dropped 0 bases and J dropped 2 bases, with 8 bases sitting between them. The CDR3 sequence is CASSYSYGAYEQYF. The DNA for the CDR3 is TGTGCCAGCAGTTACTCGTACGGAGCCTACGAGCAGTACTTC.

The chain joins TRBV9 to TRBJ2-5, with D perhaps TRBD1 (6 bases). The CDR3 runs to 17 residues. Looked up from germline, CDR1 is SGDLS and CDR2 is YYNGEE. This CDR3 is CASGSYPRQENQETQYF. The CDR3 DNA follows: TGTGCTAGTGGTTCGTACCCGAGACAGGAGAACCAAGAGACCCAGTACTTC. Full variable domain (missing parts from reference TRBV9 and TRBJ2-5): DSGVTQTPKHLITATGQRVTLRCSPRSGDLSVYWYQQSLDQGLQFLIQYYNGEERAKGNILERFSAQQFPDLHSELNLSSLELGDSALYFCASGSYPRQENQETQYFGPGTRLLVL.

This clonotype was detected a few times. The chain uses TRBV5-1 and TRBJ2-2; D not resolved. This CDR3 is 13 amino acids long. Germline CDR1 reads SGHRS; CDR2 reads YFSETQ. V shed 5 bases and J shed 1 base, with 6 bases lying between them. DNA for the CDR3: TGCGCCAGCAGGACCGGGAACACCGGGGAGCTGTTTTTT. Protein sequence: CASRTGNTGELFF.

This clonotype was found a few times. This chain joins TRBV7-2 and TRBJ1-2; D not resolved. Trimming cost V 5 bases and J 5 bases, with 15 bases left between them. The CDR3 has 14 amino acids. Germline values: CDR1 SGHTA, CDR2 FQGNSA. The CDR3 loop is CASSNPTSGYGYTF. CDR3 nucleotides: TGTGCCAGCAGCAACCCGACCAGCGGTTATGGCTACACCTTC.

This clonotype came up a few times. The chain joins TRBV6-5 to TRBJ1-5, with 8 bases identical to TRBD1. The CDR3 contains 16 residues. V shed 5 bases, J shed 1 base, and the junction held 7 bases outside the gene matches. The germline V gene has CDR1 MNHEY and CDR2 SVGAGI. The CDR3, as DNA: TGTGCCAGCAGTGACCCGGACAGGGTGAGCAATCAGCCCCAGCATTTT. The encoded protein is CASSDPDRVSNQPQHF.

The rearrangement links TRBV7-2 to TRBJ1-4; 7 positions agree with TRBD1. CDR3 size: 17 residues. Trimming took 7 bases from V and 0 from J; bases not matched to a gene: 11. Germline V gene data show CDR1 as SGHTA and CDR2 as FQGNSA. The CDR3 here is CASTRDSIFSTNEKLFF. In nucleotides, the CDR3 is TGTGCCAGCACTCGGGACAGCATCTTTTCAACTAATGAAAAACTGTTTTTT.